Each of the 19 T cell receptor beta chains below was sequenced from the same sample in a study of OX40 agonist ivuxolimab in advanced cancers. Repertoires were generated with immunoSEQ multiplex PCR, while TCRdb's copy carries only in-frame clones and drops some. Of more than 10,000 clones detected, 65% to 90% appear once; the ten largest clones hold under 45%. This material consisted of CD4+ or CD8+ T cells sorted from blood, taken in a trial of the OX40 agonist ivuxolimab. Receptors were obtained from an adult with an advanced solid tumor such as melanoma, head and neck, liver or kidney cancer.

This clone has a single count. The chain couples TRBV11-2 to TRBJ1-4, with D uncertain. The CDR3 is 17 amino acids. The V end lost 1 base, the J end lost 2 bases, and 14 bases lay between the germline ends. From germline, CDR1 is SGHAT and CDR2 FQNNGV. CDR3 residues: CASSLGATRATNEKLFF. The CDR3 DNA reads TGTGCCAGCAGCTTAGGGGCGACGAGGGCGACTAATGAAAAACTGTTTTTT.

This chain connects TRBV7-9 to TRBJ2-1; 10 nucleotides align to TRBD2. Trimming removed 2 bases from V and 6 bases from J; junction bases left unmatched: 4. The CDR3 contains 15 residues. Germline V lookup: CDR1 SEHNR, CDR2 FQNEAQ (reference sequence). The CDR3 protein is CASSLSPSGGNEQFF. The CDR3 DNA reads TGTGCCAGCAGCTTATCACCTAGCGGGGGCAATGAGCAGTTCTTC.

The CDR3 nucleotides are TGCGCCAGCAGCTTGGAGGAAGCAGGGCCCACTGAAGCTTTCTTT. Its translation is CASSLEEAGPTEAFF. The chain uses TRBV5-1 and TRBJ1-1; tentative D call: TRBD1 (5 bases). The CDR3 is 15 residues long. The germline V gene encodes CDR1 SGHRS and CDR2 YFSETQ. With 0 bases removed from V and 4 bases from J, the gap between germline ends came to 13 bases.

This chain joins TRBV7-9 and TRBJ1-1, with D uncertain. Trimming removed 2 bases from V and 0 bases from J, with 16 bases in between. The germline CDR1 and CDR2 sequences are SEHNR and FQNEAQ (reference sequence). The CDR3 totals 17 residues. This CDR3 is CASSLYSLEIMNTEAFF. In DNA, the CDR3 is TGTGCCAGCAGCTTATACAGCCTTGAGATAATGAACACTGAAGCTTTCTTT.

The gene calls are TRBV19 and TRBJ2-7; D ambiguous. This CDR3 has 15 amino acids. Per germline, CDR1 LNHDA and CDR2 SQIVND (reference sequence). The germline V and J ends were trimmed by 5 bases and 0 bases, with 14 bases remaining between them. The DNA for the CDR3 is TGTGCCAGTAGTGCCCGACTGAGGAGCTCCTACGAGCAGTACTTC. This gives the protein CASSARLRSSYEQYF.

V is TRBV7-8 and J is TRBJ2-5; 10 nucleotides match TRBD2. V lost 4 bases, J lost 2 bases, and 7 bases stayed unmatched. CDR3 length: 16 residues. CDR1 is SGHVS and CDR2 is FQNEAQ in the germline V gene. The CDR3, as DNA: TGTGCCAGCAGCTCCGGGACTAGCGTAAAACAAGAGACCCAGTACTTC. Its translation: CASSSGTSVKQETQYF.

This chain links TRBV28 with TRBJ2-1; 11 positions agree with TRBD2. The CDR3 contains 15 residues. The V segment lost 5 bases and the J segment 5 bases; nucleotides outside the gene matches: 5. The germline gives CDR1 MDHEN, CDR2 SYDVKM. In nucleotides, the CDR3 is TGTGCCAGCAGTCCAACTAGCGGGGGCCACAATGAGCAGTTCTTC. Translated: CASSPTSGGHNEQFF.

The rearrangement links TRBV7-6 to TRBJ2-3, with D perhaps matching TRBD1 or TRBD2 (5 bases each). Germline CDR1 SGHVS, CDR2 FNYEAQ. Trimming took off 1 base at V and 5 bases at J, with 25 bases between the two ends. This CDR3 has 19 amino acids. CDR3 sequence (DNA): TGTGCCAGCAGCTTAGATCATATCGGGGCTAGGGCCGGGGAAGATACGCAGTATTTT. Its protein is CASSLDHIGARAGEDTQYF. Full variable domain (missing parts from reference TRBV7-6 and TRBJ2-3): GAGVSQSPRYKVTKRGQDVALRCDPISGHVSLYWYRQALGQGPEFLTYFNYEAQQDKSGLPNDRFSAERPEGSISTLTIQRTEQRDSAMYRCASSLDHIGARAGEDTQYFGPGTRLTVL.

The CDR3 coding sequence is TGTGCCAGCAGCCAAGGACTTGAGCAGTACTTC. Residues: CASSQGLEQYF. This chain joins TRBV5-4 and TRBJ2-7, with D perhaps matching TRBD2 (5 bases). Deletions cut 4 bases from V and 7 bases from J, with 9 bases between. The germline CDR1 and CDR2 sequences are SGHNT and YYREEE (reference sequence). The CDR3 is 11 residues long.

V and J are TRBV27 and TRBJ2-7; D unclear. The CDR3 extends over 14 amino acids. The V gene's germline CDR1 is MNHEY and CDR2 SMNVEV (reference sequence). V lost 6 bases to trimming and J lost 1 base, with 13 bases between them. CDR3 in DNA: TGTGCCAGCAGCATTTCTGGACCATCCTACGAGCAGTACTTC. Amino acid sequence: CASSISGPSYEQYF.

The J gene is TRBJ2-1, the V gene TRBV19, with 9 positions matching TRBD1. Germline assignment: CDR1 LNHDA and CDR2 SQIVND (reference sequence). The CDR3 covers 14 residues. The trim removed 3 bases at V and 8 bases at J, leaving 5 bases unmatched. The CDR3 bases are TGTGCCAGTAGTATGAGGGACAGGGTTGATGAGCAGTTCTTC. It translates to CASSMRDRVDEQFF.

V is TRBV5-4 and J is TRBJ2-6, with 11 bases matching TRBD1. J gave up 9 bases and V 4 bases, and 6 bases lay outside the gene matches. CDR3 size: 15 residues. The germline gives CDR1 SGHNT, CDR2 YYREEE (reference sequence). This CDR3 reads CASSGGQGADNVLTF. The CDR3 nucleotides are TGTGCCAGCAGCGGAGGACAGGGGGCCGACAACGTCCTGACTTTC. Full variable domain (outside the CDR3, taken from reference TRBV5-4 and TRBJ2-6): ETGVTQSPTHLIKTRGQQVTLRCSSQSGHNTVSWYQQALGQGPQFIFQYYREEENGRGNFPPRFSGLQFPNYSSELNVNALELDDSALYLCASSGGQGADNVLTFGAGSRLTVL.

The V gene is TRBV4-1, the J gene TRBJ2-7; 7 bases match TRBD1. Germline CDR1 is MGHRA and CDR2 is YSYEKL. The J segment lost 7 bases and the V segment lost 3 bases, leaving 3 bases of the junction unmatched. The CDR3 has 12 residues. The CDR3 DNA sequence: TGCGCCAGCAGCCACCCAGGGGGAGAGCAGTACTTC. Amino acids: CASSHPGGEQYF.

V is TRBV5-6 and J is TRBJ2-2; 11 bases match TRBD2. From germline, CDR1 is SGHDT and CDR2 YYEEEE. V trimming: 0 bases; J trimming: 3 bases; junction bases outside the gene matches: 1. This CDR3 spans 16 amino acids. Written as DNA, the CDR3 is TGTGCCAGCAGCTTGGAACTAGCGGGAGACACCGGGGAGCTGTTTTTT. This codes for CASSLELAGDTGELFF.

V is TRBV25-1 and J is TRBJ2-5; D call uncertain. Trimming stripped 3 bases from V and 5 bases from J, with 13 bases between. Germline values: CDR1 MGHDK, CDR2 SYGVNS. The CDR3 has 14 amino acids. CDR3 sequence reads: CASSDGDGRETQYF. CDR3 DNA: TGTGCCAGCAGTGATGGGGATGGCAGGGAGACCCAGTACTTC.

The gene calls are TRBV27 and TRBJ1-2; 7 nucleotides line up with TRBD1. J lost 6 bases, V lost 10 bases, and 8 bases had no gene match. The germline V gene has CDR1 MNHEY and CDR2 SMNVEV (reference sequence). This CDR3 is built from 12 residues. The CDR3: CATFRGDNGYTF. The CDR3, as DNA: TGTGCCACCTTCAGGGGGGATAATGGCTACACCTTC.

The chain uses TRBV6-5 and TRBJ2-1; a possible D gene is TRBD2 (6 bases). The V end was cut by 2 bases, the J end by 9 bases, with 11 bases between. The CDR3 is made up of 13 amino acids. Germline assignment: CDR1 MNHEY and CDR2 SVGAGI. The CDR3 loop is CASSYGGTGEQFF. The CDR3, as DNA: TGTGCCAGCAGTTACGGGGGGACGGGTGAGCAGTTCTTC.

The J gene is TRBJ2-1, the V gene TRBV20-1; D is ambiguous. Germline V lookup: CDR1 DFQATT, CDR2 SNEGSKA (reference sequence). CDR3 size: 11 residues. The V gene lost 5 bases and the J gene lost 8 bases, with 10 bases spanning the gap. The CDR3 loop is CSALITDEQFF. Written as DNA, the CDR3 is TGCAGTGCTCTGATTACAGATGAGCAGTTCTTC.

The rearrangement links TRBV5-6 to TRBJ2-7; D perhaps matches TRBD1 (5 bases). CDR3 length equals 13 residues. Germline lookup yields CDR1 SGHDT and CDR2 YYEEEE. V lost 0 bases, J lost 6 bases, and 10 bases lay in between. CDR3 coding DNA: TGTGCCAGCAGCTTGGGGACATCTTCCGAGCAGTACTTC. Amino acids: CASSLGTSSEQYF.